These 19 T cell receptor beta chains were all obtained from the same sample, sequenced in a study of Tregs in tolerant kidney transplant recipients. Sequenced by immunoSEQ multiplex PCR; TCRdb stores in-frame clones only, minus some. The table lists some 25,000 clones. Related graft donors supplied nonmyeloablative bone marrow transplants, and mixed chimerism was transient. Specimen: CD4+ T cells from blood (PBMCs), collected 6 months after the transplant. Every receptor here comes from a human patient who received a combined kidney and bone marrow transplant. Some T cells may have come from the graft donor.

With regard to this clone: The read halts 3 residues ahead of the CDR3 end, with the missing end drawn from the germline J gene. The genes are TRBV5-6 and TRBJ1-2, with unresolved D. The CDR3 is made up of 13 amino acids. Germline loops: CDR1 SGHDT, CDR2 YYEEEE. The CDR3 reads CASTVVAREGYTF. The covered CDR3 bases are TGTGCCAGCACTGTTGTTGCGAGAGAGGGC.

Note on this clone: With the read ending 3 residues before the CDR3 end, the germline J gene is used to fill in that end. This rearrangement joins TRBV20-1 to TRBJ2-7; 11 bases agree with TRBD2. V lost 3 bases to trimming and J lost 2 bases; unmatched junction nucleotides: 9. Germline lookup yields CDR1 DFQATT and CDR2 SNEGSKA (reference sequence). The CDR3 is made up of 16 amino acids. The CDR3 DNA, read in part, is TGCAGTGCTAGGAGGGTGACTAGCGGGATTGCCTACGAG. Protein sequence: CSARRVTSGIAYE. The whole CDR3 is CSARRVTSGIAYEQYF.

Worth noting for this clone: The read finishes 3 residues shy of the CDR3 end, and the germline J gene is used to complete it. The gene calls are TRBV5-5 and TRBJ2-1; TRBD2 matches at 7 bases. Germline V CDR1 and CDR2: SGHKS, YYEKEE (reference sequence). This CDR3 region has 14 residues. J was trimmed by 3 bases and V by 0 bases; bases with no gene match: 0. The CDR3 protein is CASSLGGGYNEQFF. The sequenced part of the CDR3 DNA is TGTGCCAGCAGCTTGGGGGGGGGCTACAATGAG.

Concerning this clone itself: The sequence runs out 3 residues before the end of the CDR3; the remainder is reconstructed from the germline J gene. This rearrangement joins TRBV7-2 to TRBJ1-2; tentative D call: TRBD1 (5 bases). Germline CDR1 and CDR2: SGHTA and FQGNSA. This CDR3 region has 12 residues. The chain's CDR3 is CASSLVRGGYTF. The CDR3 DNA, read in part, is TGTGCCAGCAGCTTAGTGAGGGGAGGC.

Turning to this clone: Read sequence stops 3 residues before the CDR3 end, and the germline J gene provides the missing end. The genes are TRBV20-1 and TRBJ2-5; D unresolved. The CDR3 is made up of 13 amino acids. Germline loops: CDR1 DFQATT, CDR2 SNEGSKA (reference sequence). Trimming took 2 bases from V and 0 from J, leaving 7 bases between them. The CDR3 DNA, read in part, is TGCAGTGCTAGAACTGGTTACCAAGAGACC. Its protein is CSARTGYQET. The CDR3, in full, reads CSARTGYQETQYF.

Points on this clone: The DNA ends 3 residues before the CDR3 does, and the rest of the CDR3 is filled in from the germline J gene. The gene calls are TRBV18 and TRBJ1-6; no clear D. The CDR3 runs 18 residues. The germline V gene has CDR1 KGHSH and CDR2 LQKENI. The V end lost 5 bases, the J end lost 3 bases, and 20 bases lay between the germline ends. The sequenced part of the CDR3 DNA is TGTGCCAGCTCAGGGTCGATTGGCTCAAGGGTCTATAATTCACCC. This codes for CASSGSIGSRVYNSP. The full CDR3 protein reads CASSGSIGSRVYNSPLHF.

Regarding this clone: The DNA ends 3 residues before the CDR3 does, and the rest of the CDR3 is filled in from the germline J gene. This chain joins TRBV6-2 or TRBV6-3 and TRBJ2-7; 12 nucleotides match TRBD2. V lost 1 base and J lost 4; bases outside the gene matches: 8. This CDR3 region has 17 residues. Germline V gene sequence: CDR1 MNHEY, CDR2 SVGEGT. The sequenced part of the CDR3 DNA is TGTGCCAGCAGTTACTTAAGAGGACTAGCGGGATTATACGAG. This gives the protein CASSYLRGLAGLYE. The whole CDR3 sequence is CASSYLRGLAGLYEQYF.

This clone ranks as medium-sized in terms of frequency. The read ends 3 residues before the CDR3 terminus; that terminus is restored from the germline J gene. The genes are TRBV19 and TRBJ2-4, with a weak D call TRBD2 (5 bases). The V end lost 4 bases, the J end lost 3 bases, and 13 bases lay between the germline ends. The CDR3 sequence is 15 residues long. Looked up from germline, CDR1 is LNHDA and CDR2 is SQIVND (reference sequence). The CDR3 DNA, read in part, is TGTGCCAGTAGTACCCAAGAGGGTGGCAAAAACATT. Translating gives CASSTQEGGKNI. The entire CDR3 reads CASSTQEGGKNIQYF.

Concerning this clone itself: The read is 3 residues too short to cover the CDR3 end, so that end is filled in from the germline J gene. The rearrangement links TRBV5-1 to TRBJ1-1; 10 bases are shared with TRBD1. V lost 3 bases, J lost 6 bases, and 5 bases stayed unmatched. This CDR3 has 14 amino acids. The germline gives CDR1 SGHRS, CDR2 YFSETQ. The CDR3 bases that were read are TGCGCCAGCAGCTCCGGGACAGGGGTTCCTGAA. It translates to CASSSGTGVPE. The CDR3 in full is CASSSGTGVPEAFF. Supplemented by reference TRBV5-1 and TRBJ1-1, the full variable domain reads KAGVTQTPRYLIKTRGQQVTLSCSPISGHRSVSWYQQTPGQGLQFLFEYFSETQRNKGNFPGRFSGRQFSNSRSEMNVSTLELGDSALYLCASSSGTGVPEAFFGQGTRLTVV.

About this clone: Coverage ceases 3 residues before the CDR3 finishes, and the germline J gene fills in the end. The chain couples TRBV7-2 to TRBJ2-1, with 8 bases aligning to TRBD2. V was pared by 2 bases and J by 5 bases, with 5 bases of the junction left unmatched. In germline, CDR1 is SGHTA, CDR2 FQGNSA. CDR3 length equals 15 residues. The covered CDR3 bases are TGTGCCAGCAGCTTACGGACTAGCTCTCACAATGAG. It yields the protein CASSLRTSSHNE. The entire CDR3 reads CASSLRTSSHNEQFF.

A note on this clone: The sequenced fragment ends 3 residues before the CDR3 boundary, so the rest is inferred from the germline J gene. The rearrangement links TRBV19 to TRBJ1-2, with a weak D call TRBD1 (6 bases). CDR3 length: 15 amino acids. The germline CDR1 and CDR2 sequences are LNHDA and SQIVND (reference sequence). The CDR3 reads CASSGRDTSAGGYTF. The sequenced CDR3 bases are TGTGCCAGTAGTGGCCGGGACACCTCCGCTGGGGGC.

As concerns this clone: Read coverage stops 3 residues before the CDR3 terminus; the germline J gene supplies the remainder. The chain uses TRBV6-4 and TRBJ2-3, with TRBD1 identical over 9 bases. CDR1 MRHNA and CDR2 SNTAGT come from the germline V gene. V gave up 2 bases and J gave up 8 bases; unmatched junction bases: 14. CDR3 length equals 17 residues. This chain's CDR3 is CASSDRPLGQGLGTQYF. The sequenced CDR3 bases are TGTGCCAGCAGTGACCGTCCTTTGGGACAGGGACTGGGTACG.

A note on this clone: The read falls 3 residues short of the CDR3 end, and the missing part is taken from the germline J gene. The chain couples TRBV7-7 to TRBJ2-1; 9 bases agree with TRBD1. The CDR3 has 14 residues. The V and J ends lost 5 bases and 6 bases, in that order; junction bases with no gene match: 5. CDR1 is SSHAT and CDR2 is FNYEAQ in the germline V gene (reference sequence). CDR3 residues: CASSIDRGTNEQFF. The sequenced CDR3 bases are TGTGCCAGCAGCATAGACAGGGGGACCAATGAG. The complete variable domain, with remaining parts taken from reference TRBV7-7 and TRBJ2-1, reads GAGVSQSPRYKVTKRGQDVTLRCDPISSHATLYWYQQALGQGPEFLTYFNYEAQPDKSGLPSDRFSAERPEGSISTLTIQRTEQRDSAMYRCASSIDRGTNEQFFGPGTRLTVL.

As to this clone: The read comes to an end 3 residues before the CDR3 does, leaving the germline J gene to fill in the end. J is TRBJ1-2 and V is TRBV7-2; 9 bases fit TRBD1. The CDR3 covers 14 residues. Germline CDR1 reads SGHTA; CDR2 reads FQGNSA. CDR3 bases read: TGTGCCAGCAGCTTACAAGGACAGGGGAGCGGC. This codes for CASSLQGQGSG. The CDR3 as a whole reads CASSLQGQGSGYTF.

Comment on this clone: The read terminates 3 residues before the CDR3 end, so the remaining end is supplied by the germline J gene. The chain is built from TRBV30 and TRBJ1-6; tentative D call: TRBD1 (5 bases). V dropped 3 bases and J dropped 7 bases, with 10 bases sitting between them. Germline V lookup: CDR1 GTSNPN, CDR2 SVGIG (reference sequence). CDR3 size: 13 residues. CDR3 DNA (partial): TGTGCCTGGAGCGAAAACAGGAATTCACCC. Its translation: CAWSENRNSP. The entire CDR3 protein reads CAWSENRNSPLHF.

Of note for this clone: Read coverage stops 3 residues before the CDR3 terminus; the germline J gene supplies the remainder. The V gene is TRBV30, the J gene TRBJ2-2; TRBD1 might be the D (5 bases). Germline CDR1 GTSNPN, CDR2 SVGIG (reference sequence). The CDR3 consists of 12 residues. V lost 5 bases and J 4 bases, leaving 8 bases between the germline ends. CDR3 residues: CAWGRATGELFF. The CDR3 DNA, read in part, is TGTGCCTGGGGCAGGGCCACCGGGGAG.

This clone is called medium-sized based on its frequency. The missing CDR3 end, 3 residues past where the read stops, is filled in from the germline J gene. The chain recombines TRBV7-9 with TRBJ2-7, with D possibly TRBD1 on 5 matching bases. This CDR3 has 13 amino acids. Trimming shortened V by 2 bases and J by 4 bases, and 9 bases separated the two germline ends. CDR1 is SEHNR, CDR2 FQNEAQ, per germline (reference sequence). The chain's CDR3 is CASSLHQGYEQYF. The DNA read from the CDR3 is TGTGCCAGCAGCTTACATCAGGGTTACGAG.

Turning to this clone: Read coverage stops 3 residues before the CDR3 terminus; the germline J gene supplies the remainder. The chain recombines TRBV5-1 with TRBJ1-1; 8 positions agree with TRBD1. The CDR3 loop spans 14 amino acids. After removal of 4 bases from V and 5 bases from J, the junction contained 7 bases not matched to a gene. Germline V lookup: CDR1 SGHRS, CDR2 YFSETQ. CDR3 bases read: TGCGCCAGCAGCAGGACAGGGAGACAGACTGAA. The encoded protein is CASSRTGRQTE. In full, the CDR3 is CASSRTGRQTEAFF. Full variable domain (outside the CDR3, taken from reference TRBV5-1 and TRBJ1-1): KAGVTQTPRYLIKTRGQQVTLSCSPISGHRSVSWYQQTPGQGLQFLFEYFSETQRNKGNFPGRFSGRQFSNSRSEMNVSTLELGDSALYLCASSRTGRQTEAFFGQGTRLTVV.

With respect to this clone: The observed sequence ends 3 residues before the CDR3 terminus, with the missing tail filled in from the germline J gene. The chain links TRBV5-1 to TRBJ2-3; possible D gene TRBD1, 6 bases. The CDR3 is 14 amino acids. Germline CDR1 and CDR2: SGHRS and YFSETQ. V lost 4 bases and J lost 2, with 11 bases in between. The CDR3 DNA, read in part, is TGCGCCAGCAGCCTCGGACAGATCACAGATACG. Protein sequence: CASSLGQITDT. The CDR3, in full, reads CASSLGQITDTQYF.